This T cell receptor beta chain was documented in a study of response to subunit inactivated influenza vaccine (dated by TCRdb to about 2018). Broadly, across the study: Deep quantitative profiling of the T cell receptor repertoire was used in the study to follow responses to a trivalent subunit inactivated influenza vaccine.

This clonotype was observed at least ten times. There is no known antigen for this receptor. Per-nucleotide qualities are absent, and no much larger clonotype sits a single base away. The junction shows trimming of 5 bases on V and 8 bases on J, and the gene matches do not reach 13 bases of it. The germline V gene (reference sequence) yields SEHNR for CDR1 and FQNEAQ for CDR2. From cysteine to phenylalanine, the CDR3 is 16 amino acids long. Only the CDR3 DNA is retained, 48 bases long and in frame from the first base. Study-wide conclusions, independent of this receptor: The authors proposed that each seasonal influenza vaccination may bring in only a limited number of new T cells.

Libraries were constructed by RT-PCR. Instrument used: Illumina HiSeq 2500. The public reads were run again by TCRdb, first through fastp at Q25 and then through MiXCR, and only productive beta chains were kept. A single entry per CDR3 protein holds the most common genes and DNA from its merged rows. Here the sample has about 180,000 distinct CDR3 sequences; approximately 8.7% occur a single time. The ten largest clones capture around 9.9% of the sample. The rearrangement joined TRBV7-9 to TRBJ1-1; TRBD1 fits 11 bases in the junction. Sequencing was performed on non-naive T cells sorted from PBMCs, taken on the day of vaccination. This sample's cell subset or site label indicates: memory T cell fraction. This TCR was recovered from a middle-aged man who received an inactivated influenza vaccine. Donor details come from another sample of the same person, matched by shared clones. In nucleotides, the sequence is TGTGCCAGCAGCATGGGACAGGGGGAGAAGTACGACGAAGCTTTCTTT. This is translated as CASSMGQGEKYDEAFF.